This passage covers 28 T cell receptor beta chains from one sample sequenced in a study of molecular identifiers for immune sequencing clone quantification. TCRdb fed the PCR reads into MiXCR, producing one record per CDR3 protein. This table holds over 50,000 distinct CDR3 sequences, roughly 38% found once. The specimen sequenced was naive CD8+ T cells from blood, with Jurkat cell RNA spiked in. Subset meaning: FACS-sorted CD8+CD4-CCR7+CD45RA+ naive T cells. The source of these receptors is a human donor in good health. Some libraries in this study had Jurkat cell RNA spiked in.

This clonotype was counted many times. The J gene is TRBJ2-3, the V gene TRBV20-1, with a possible D match to TRBD2 (5 bases). Germline V gene lookup returns CDR1 DFQATT and CDR2 SNEGSKA (reference sequence). Trimming shortened V by 3 bases and J by 5 bases, and 15 bases separated the two germline ends. The CDR3 runs to 14 residues. CDR3 sequence: CSASLTGNRDTQYF. The CDR3 bases are TGCAGTGCTAGTCTGACGGGAAATAGAGATACGCAGTATTTT.

This clonotype is termed medium-sized. The J gene is TRBJ2-3, the V gene TRBV29-1; perhaps TRBD1 as D (6 bases). Per the germline V gene, CDR1 is SQVTM and CDR2 is ANQGSEA. There are 15 residues in the CDR3. V gave up 3 bases and J gave up 4 bases, with 17 bases separating them. CDR3 in DNA: TGCAGCGTTGAGGTACAGGGTAGGGTTGCAGATACGCAGTATTTT. It specifies CSVEVQGRVADTQYF.

This clonotype appeared many times. This chain connects TRBV12-3 or TRBV12-4 to TRBJ1-2, with no clear D. V lost 7 bases and J 5 bases, leaving 17 bases between the germline ends. CDR3 size: 14 residues. The CDR3 region is CASTIGSGGYGYTF. In DNA, the CDR3 is TGTGCCAGCACTATTGGGTCTGGAGGATATGGCTACACCTTC.

Notes on this clonotype: One end of the junction varies from germline; a read error may be responsible. The chain is built from TRBV5-3 and TRBJ2-3, with TRBD2 as a possible D gene (6 bases). TRBV5-3 is treated as an ORF (open reading frame) with a function not yet certain. The CDR3 is made up of 14 amino acids. CDR3 nucleotides: TGTGCCAGCAGCTTGGGAGGTTCGTCAGATACGCAGTATTTT. This sequence encodes CASSLGGSSDTQYF.

This clonotype has more than one count but fewer than ten. The V and J genes are TRBV29-1 and TRBJ2-2, with D hard to call. The CDR3 extends over 12 amino acids. The V gene's germline CDR1 is SQVTM and CDR2 ANQGSEA. V was pared by 4 bases and J by 4 bases, with 7 bases between. CDR3 nucleotide sequence: TGCAGCGTTGCCCTTTTCACCGGGGAGCTGTTTTTT. Its protein is CSVALFTGELFF.

Note on this clonotype: Germline and junction disagree at one end, which may indicate a read error. The J gene is TRBJ2-5, the V gene TRBV28; 7 bases fit TRBD1. The CDR3 length is 15 residues. From germline, CDR1 is MDHEN and CDR2 SYDVKM. CDR3 sequence (DNA): TGTGCCAGCATCCCAAGGGGGCAAACCAGCGAGACCCTGTACTTC. Translated: CASIPRGQTSETLYF.

In the case of this clonotype: A much more abundant neighbour one base away suggests this may be a read error. The V call is TRBV5-3, the J call TRBJ2-4; D uncertain. TRBV5-3 counts as an open reading frame of uncertain function. Trimming removed 10 bases from V and 13 bases from J, with 18 bases in between. This CDR3 contains 11 residues. The chain's CDR3 is CAGSLGPVQYF. CDR3 sequence (DNA): TGTGCCGGCAGCTTAGGGCCCGTCCAGTACTTC.

This clonotype was picked up a small number of times. A read error may produce the germline difference seen at one junction end. V usage is TRBV4-2 and J usage is TRBJ2-5; 7 bases match TRBD1. CDR3 length: 16 amino acids. Per the germline V gene, CDR1 is LGHNA and CDR2 is YNFKEQ. CDR3 DNA sequence: TGTGCCAGCAGTCAAGTCGCGTCCAGGGGGCAAGAGACCCAGTACTTC. It specifies CASSQVASRGQETQYF.

This clonotype showed up just a few times. J is TRBJ2-1 and V is TRBV20-1; possible D gene TRBD2, 5 bases. Germline CDR1 DFQATT, CDR2 SNEGSKA (reference sequence). Trimming cost V 1 base and J 0 bases, with 19 bases left between them. This CDR3 spans 18 amino acids. CDR3 bases: TGCAGTGCTAGAGTCGAAGCGGTGATAATTAGCTCCTACAATGAGCAGTTCTTC. Its protein product is CSARVEAVIISSYNEQFF.

The genes are TRBV27 and TRBJ2-5; tentative D call: TRBD1 (6 bases). V was trimmed by 5 bases and J by 4 bases, leaving 17 bases between them. CDR3 length equals 15 residues. Germline loops: CDR1 MNHEY, CDR2 SMNVEV (reference sequence). The CDR3 loop is CASSPALTGAETQYF. CDR3 DNA: TGTGCCAGCAGTCCCGCCCTGACAGGAGCAGAGACCCAGTACTTC.

A note on this clonotype: A read error is possible here, since a much larger clone lies one base away. V usage is TRBV4-3 and J usage is TRBJ2-7; 10 nucleotides line up with TRBD2. Germline-derived CDR1 and CDR2 are LGHNA and YSLEER. V shed 2 bases and J 5 bases; nucleotides not matched to a gene: 3. The CDR3 is 14 amino acids. CDR3 nucleotides: TGCGCCAGCAGCCAAAGGACTAGCGGCAACGAGCAGTACTTC. This codes for CASSQRTSGNEQYF.

The genes are TRBV6-2 or TRBV6-3 and TRBJ2-7; tentatively, D is TRBD1 or TRBD2 (5 bases each). The ends were cut back, 0 bases at V and 8 bases at J, with 20 bases in the middle. This CDR3 has 16 residues. CDR1 is MNHEY and CDR2 is SVGEGT in the germline V gene. Written as DNA, the CDR3 is TGTGCCAGCAGTTACTCTTGGGGCAGTGGACTCCTCCAGCAGTACTTC. Amino acid sequence: CASSYSWGSGLLQQYF.

V is TRBV5-5 and J is TRBJ2-7; possibly TRBD1 for D (5 bases). V dropped 4 bases and J dropped 1 base, with 9 bases sitting between them. The germline gives CDR1 SGHKS, CDR2 YYEKEE (reference sequence). The CDR3 covers 13 residues. CDR3 in amino acids: CASSADRSYEQYF. The CDR3 DNA sequence: TGTGCCAGCAGCGCCGACAGATCCTACGAGCAGTACTTC.

Regarding this clonotype: Its ends do not fully match the called genes, so a read error is possible. The chain joins TRBV29-1 to TRBJ2-7; the match to TRBD2 covers 14 bases. The length of the CDR3 is 13 residues. Germline CDR1 and CDR2: SQVTM and ANQGSEA. The DNA for the CDR3 is TGCAGCGTTAGACTAGCGGGAGGGTACGAGCGGTACTTC. It is translated as CSVRLAGGYERYF.

As for this clonotype: A read error may produce the germline difference seen at one junction end. The chain couples TRBV27 to TRBJ2-7; no firm D call. The germline V gene has CDR1 MNHEY and CDR2 SMNVEV (reference sequence). The CDR3 consists of 13 residues. CDR3 sequence (DNA): TGTGCCAGCAGCCCCGGGCACTCCAACGAGCAGTACTTC. It specifies CASSPGHSNEQYF.

With respect to this clonotype: A much larger clone lies a single base off, so this may be a read error. The chain links TRBV12-3 or TRBV12-4 to TRBJ2-3, with 7 bases lining up with TRBD2. V trimming: 5 bases; J trimming: 2 bases; junction bases outside the gene matches: 10. This CDR3 is built from 16 residues. The CDR3 DNA reads as TGTGCCAGCAGTCACTTAAGACTAGCTTCCACAGATACGCAGTATTTT. It encodes CASSHLRLASTDTQYF.

Comment on this clonotype: One end of the junction does not line up with germline, which may come from a read error. CDR3 DNA: TGTGCCAGCAGCCTAGCTTGGCCCGACTACGAGCAGTACTTC. This translates into CASSLAWPDYEQYF. This rearrangement joins TRBV7-9 to TRBJ2-7, with a possible D match to TRBD2 (5 bases). Germline loops: CDR1 SEHNR, CDR2 FQNEAQ (reference sequence). The CDR3 has 14 amino acids.

As concerns this clonotype: A read error may be the cause here, since a much bigger clone is one base away. V and J are TRBV27 and TRBJ1-5, with a possible D match to TRBD1 (6 bases). The CDR3 runs to 13 residues. The germline CDR1 and CDR2 sequences are MNHEY and SMNVEV (reference sequence). The chain's CDR3 is CVSSLGAVQPQHF. CDR3 nucleotide sequence: TGTGTCAGCAGTTTGGGGGCGGTTCAGCCCCAGCATTTT.

V usage is TRBV28 and J usage is TRBJ2-7; D might be TRBD1 (5 bases). In germline, CDR1 is MDHEN, CDR2 SYDVKM. V was cut by 2 bases and J by 0 bases, with 5 bases left in between. The CDR3 runs 13 residues. CDR3 sequence reads: CASSLQGSYEQYF. The CDR3 bases are TGTGCCAGCAGTTTACAGGGCTCCTACGAGCAGTACTTC.

As for this clonotype: A much larger clone sits a single nucleotide away, making a read error possible. The CDR3 end shows no conserved phenylalanine or tryptophan, and so a read error is likely. The rearrangement joins TRBV29-1 to TRBJ1-3; D unresolved. Germline V gene sequence: CDR1 SQVTM, CDR2 ANQGSEA. The V end was cut by 8 bases, the J end by 2 bases, with 13 bases between. This CDR3 comprises 13 residues. CDR3 in DNA: TGCAGCATCCTCGGTGCGGCTGGAAACACCATATATTAT. Protein: CSILGAAGNTIYY.

The table lists this clonotype with a few counts. One junction end does not reproduce the germline sequence, and a read error may be involved. The rearrangement joins TRBV5-3 to TRBJ2-7, with D unresolved. TRBV5-3 is an ORF; its function is uncertain. This CDR3 has 13 amino acids. In DNA, the CDR3 is TGTGCCAGCAGCTTGGCTGGCTCCTACGAGCAGTACTTC. The encoded protein is CASSLAGSYEQYF.

Note on this clonotype: A much larger clone differs from this one at a single base, so this may be a read error. The V gene is TRBV20-1, the J gene TRBJ2-5; 7 nucleotides align to TRBD2. Per the germline V gene, CDR1 is DFQATT and CDR2 is SNEGSKA (reference sequence). This CDR3 has 15 amino acids. CDR3 in amino acids: CSARDAGEEAETQNF. In nucleotides, the CDR3 is TGCAGTGCTAGAGATGCGGGGGAGGAGGCAGAGACCCAGAACTTC.

As for this clonotype: It may be a read error: a sequence one base away is much more abundant. CDR3 in DNA: TGTGCCAGCAGTTACCTGGACCCCAGCACAGATACGCAGTATTTT. Protein: CASSYLDPSTDTQYF. This chain joins TRBV6-5 and TRBJ2-3; no clear D. This CDR3 comprises 15 residues. Per the germline V gene, CDR1 is MNHEY and CDR2 is SVGAGI. V lost 2 bases and J 0 bases, leaving 9 bases between the germline ends.

With respect to this clonotype: Sequence at one end of the junction differs from germline and may be a read error. The chain links TRBV29-1 to TRBJ2-1; D gene ambiguous. CDR1 SQVTM and CDR2 ANQGSEA come from the germline V gene. This CDR3 has 13 amino acids. CDR3 loop: CSVDQSVLDEQLF. The CDR3 bases are TGCAGCGTTGATCAGTCAGTACTCGATGAGCAGCTCTTC.

The V and J genes are TRBV28 and TRBJ2-5; 7 positions agree with TRBD1. CDR1 is MDHEN, CDR2 SYDVKM, per germline. The ends lost 6 bases at V and 4 bases at J; junction bases unmatched: 11. The CDR3 runs to 15 residues. The CDR3 DNA sequence: TGTGCCAGCAGAGACCGGACAGGCATCAGAGAGACCCAGTACTTC. Encoded protein: CASRDRTGIRETQYF.

With respect to this clonotype: Since a much larger clone is just one base distant, this may be a read error. The chain links TRBV19 to TRBJ2-5, with no clear D. The CDR3 is made up of 12 amino acids. The germline V and J ends were trimmed by 7 bases and 9 bases, with 15 bases remaining between them. Germline V gene data show CDR1 as LNHDA and CDR2 as SQIVND (reference sequence). Here the CDR3 DNA reads TGTGCCAGTATGTCCCCCCCGAGCCCCCAGTACTTC. Protein sequence: CASMSPPSPQYF.

The table lists this clonotype with a few counts. The J gene is TRBJ2-1, the V gene TRBV11-2; 14 nucleotides agree with TRBD2. The ends lost 4 bases at V and 9 bases at J; junction bases unmatched: 8. The CDR3 runs 16 residues. Germline values: CDR1 SGHAT, CDR2 FQNNGV. The CDR3 here is CASSWTSGRPGVEQFF. The DNA for the CDR3 is TGTGCCAGCAGCTGGACTAGCGGGAGGCCCGGGGTTGAGCAGTTCTTC.

The sample holds many counts of this clonotype. The chain is built from TRBV27 and TRBJ1-1; no clear D gene. The CDR3 consists of 15 residues. In germline, CDR1 is MNHEY, CDR2 SMNVEV (reference sequence). V gave up 5 bases and J gave up 2 bases, with 15 bases separating them. The CDR3 loop is CASSAGWLRNTEAFF. CDR3 nucleotides: TGTGCCAGCAGTGCAGGCTGGCTAAGAAACACTGAAGCTTTCTTT.